These T cell receptor beta chains were read from a single sample in a study of beta chain features in type 1 diabetes. The protocol was immunoSEQ multiplex PCR, while the TCRdb copy is restricted to in-frame clones and leaves out a portion. The sample has about 180,000 clones, approximately 8.4% seen once. The specimen sequenced was central memory CD4+ T cells from blood. The receptors here all came from a man younger than 30 with type 1 diabetes. The CDR3 runs from the conserved cysteine through the conserved F or W. Each record gives: V gene, clone size, D gene, J gene, CDR3 protein, CDR3 DNA. The D gene is left open where the match is weak. Rows may omit the clone size; those that give it use once, few, many or a size class.

>TRBV29-1|-|-|TRBJ1-1
CSVQRANTEAFF
TGCAGCGTCCAGAGGGCGAACACTGAAGCTTTCTTT
>TRBV29-1|-|-|TRBJ2-2
CSVLARANTGELFF
TGCAGCGTGTTAGCGCGAGCGAACACCGGGGAGCTGTTTTTT
>TRBV30|-|-|TRBJ1-5
CAWSWGRGGNQPQHF
TGTGCCTGGAGTTGGGGGAGGGGGGGCAATCAGCCCCAGCATTTT
>TRBV6-1|-|-|TRBJ1-1
CASSLPGNTEAFF
TGTGCCAGCAGTTTACCGGGGAACACTGAAGCTTTCTTT
>TRBV10-3|few|TRBD1|TRBJ2-3
CAIVPGQGADTQYF
TGTGCCATCGTCCCGGGACAGGGGGCAGATACGCAGTATTTT
>TRBV7-6|many|TRBD2|TRBJ2-2
CASSLVAAGTAGELFF
TGTGCCAGCAGCTTAGTAGCAGCGGGGACCGCCGGGGAGCTGTTTTTT
>TRBV5-1|-|TRBD2|TRBJ2-2
CASSLGSGDAGELFF
TGCGCCAGCAGCTTAGGTAGCGGGGATGCCGGGGAGCTGTTTTTT
>TRBV5-1|few|TRBD1|TRBJ2-2
CASSRRDSLNTGELFF
TGCGCCAGCAGCAGAAGGGACAGTCTTAACACCGGGGAGCTGTTTTTT
>TRBV5-1|-|TRBD2|TRBJ2-1
CASSLDLAGGNFNEQFF
TGCGCCAGCAGCTTGGATCTGGCGGGAGGAAATTTCAATGAGCAGTTCTTC
>TRBV30|-|-|TRBJ1-5
CAWSVHPGFNQPQHF
TGTGCCTGGAGTGTCCACCCGGGATTCAATCAGCCCCAGCATTTT
>TRBV2|few|TRBD2|TRBJ2-2
CASTAGRMNTGELFF
TGTGCCAGCACAGCGGGGCGGATGAACACCGGGGAGCTGTTTTTT
>TRBV28|-|TRBD1|TRBJ1-1
CASRQGQETEAFF
TGTGCCAGCAGACAAGGACAGGAGACTGAAGCTTTCTTT
>TRBV11-2|many|TRBD1|TRBJ2-1
CASSLKNRGSNEQFF
TGTGCCAGCAGCTTAAAGAACAGGGGATCCAATGAGCAGTTCTTC
>TRBV7-9|many|TRBD1|TRBJ1-1
CASSPRQGTTEAFF
TGTGCCAGCAGCCCCCGACAGGGTACCACTGAAGCTTTCTTT
>TRBV2|-|-|TRBJ1-2
CASSSPINF
TGTGCCAGCAGTTCCCCTATAAACTTC
>TRBV29-1|few|TRBD1|TRBJ2-7
CSVGLVAGGSEQYF
TGCAGCGTCGGATTGGTGGCAGGGGGTTCCGAGCAGTACTTC
>TRBV5-1|few|-|TRBJ1-2
CASSLQGANYGYTF
TGCGCCAGCAGCTTGCAGGGTGCCAACTATGGCTACACCTTC
>TRBV27|few|-|TRBJ2-7
CASSLNAAGEQYF
TGTGCCAGCAGTTTAAACGCAGCGGGTGAGCAGTACTTC
>TRBV7-2|few|-|TRBJ2-3
CASTPRLGGALTQYF
TGTGCCAGCACCCCACGGCTGGGGGGGGCATTGACGCAGTATTTT
>TRBV29-1|few|TRBD2|TRBJ2-5
CSVGGGAGAETQYF
TGCAGCGTTGGAGGTGGAGCGGGGGCGGAGACCCAGTACTTC
>TRBV29-1|-|-|TRBJ2-7
CSGGVSTYEQYF
TGCAGCGGGGGGGTGAGTACCTACGAGCAGTACTTC
>TRBV29-1|few|-|TRBJ2-7
CSVRRQGTGEQYF
TGCAGCGTTCGGCGGCAGGGCACTGGCGAGCAGTACTTC
>TRBV5-1|-|-|TRBJ2-5
CASSLTSGQGSKETQYF
TGCGCCAGCAGCTTGACTAGCGGACAGGGGTCAAAAGAGACCCAGTACTTC
>TRBV11-2|few|TRBD2|TRBJ2-3
CASNKAGGGTDTQYF
TGTGCCAGCAACAAAGCGGGGGGTGGCACAGATACGCAGTATTTT
>TRBV7-6|-|TRBD1|TRBJ1-1
CASSLRVGRGIGTEAFF
TGTGCCAGCAGCTTAAGGGTGGGCAGGGGGATCGGCACTGAAGCTTTCTTT
>TRBV5-4|few|TRBD1|TRBJ2-3
CASSLGQGMEDTQYF
TGTGCCAGCAGCCTGGGACAGGGGATGGAAGATACGCAGTATTTT
>TRBV27|few|-|TRBJ1-5
CASSTGRGGNQPQHF
TGTGCCAGCAGTACAGGGCGTGGTGGCAATCAGCCCCAGCATTTT
>TRBV5-1|-|TRBD1|TRBJ1-2
CASCYDRGYGYTF
TGCGCCAGCTGCTACGACAGGGGATATGGCTACACCTTC
>TRBV5-1|few|-|TRBJ1-1
CASSFGGSEAFF
TGCGCCAGCAGCTTTGGGGGCTCTGAAGCTTTCTTT
>TRBV29-1|few|-|TRBJ2-3
CSVPQRGTSTDTQYF
TGCAGCGTCCCCCAAAGAGGGACAAGTACAGATACGCAGTATTTT
>TRBV14|few|-|TRBJ1-2
CASSQFGGDGYTF
TGTGCCAGCAGCCAATTTGGCGGGGATGGCTACACCTTC
>TRBV28|few|-|TRBJ1-2
CASNQGYYGYTF
TGTGCCAGCAACCAGGGGTATTACGGCTACACCTTC
>TRBV10-2|few|TRBD1|TRBJ2-2
CASSRDRGTGELFF
TGCGCCAGCAGCCGGGACAGGGGCACCGGGGAGCTGTTTTTT
>TRBV11-2|few|TRBD2|TRBJ2-3
CASSLVPSGGDTQYF
TGTGCCAGCAGCTTAGTCCCTAGCGGGGGTGATACGCAGTATTTT
>TRBV28|-|TRBD2|TRBJ2-5
CASSLSSGSQTQYF
TGTGCCAGCAGTTTATCTAGCGGGAGTCAGACCCAGTACTTC
>TRBV4-2|-|-|TRBJ1-5
CASSQASDQPQHF
TGTGCCAGCAGCCAAGCTTCCGATCAGCCCCAGCATTTT
>TRBV6-5|-|TRBD2|TRBJ2-7
CASSYSTGGGYEQYF
TGTGCCAGCAGTTACTCGACCGGGGGGGGCTACGAGCAGTACTTC
>TRBV5-1|many|-|TRBJ2-7
CASSLDYNSYEQYF
TGCGCCAGCAGCTTGGATTACAATTCCTACGAGCAGTACTTC
>TRBV5-5|-|-|TRBJ1-2
CASSFGGSIGYTF
TGTGCCAGCAGCTTCGGGGGATCTATTGGCTACACCTTC
>TRBV6-5|few|-|TRBJ2-2
CASSYDITGELFF
TGTGCCAGCAGTTACGACATCACCGGGGAGCTGTTTTTT
>TRBV28|few|-|TRBJ2-2
CASSTIVSGAGTGELFF
TGTGCCAGCAGTACCATCGTTTCAGGGGCCGGCACCGGGGAGCTGTTTTTT
>TRBV4-3|few|TRBD1|TRBJ1-1
CASSHQQGGAFF
TGCGCCAGCAGCCATCAACAGGGGGGAGCTTTCTTT
>TRBV28|-|TRBD1|TRBJ2-7
CASSFSLGQATYEQYF
TGTGCCAGCAGTTTTTCGCTGGGACAGGCAACCTACGAGCAGTACTTC
>TRBV7-2|-|-|TRBJ1-5
CASSYYNQPQHF
TGTGCCAGCAGTTACTATAATCAGCCCCAGCATTTT
>TRBV28|-|TRBD2|TRBJ2-1
CASNLGGLAGNEQFF
TGTGCCAGCAACCTTGGGGGACTAGCGGGAAATGAGCAGTTCTTC
>TRBV5-1|-|TRBD1|TRBJ1-2
CASKTGTGDYGYTF
TGCGCCAGCAAGACCGGGACAGGGGACTATGGCTACACCTTC
>TRBV28|-|TRBD1|TRBJ2-2
CASLSGGDRGDRSGELFF
TGTGCCAGCCTGTCCGGTGGGGACAGGGGCGATCGTTCCGGGGAGCTGTTTTTT
>TRBV27|few|-|TRBJ2-3
CATQGIDTDTQYF
TGTGCCACCCAGGGGATCGACACAGATACGCAGTATTTT
>TRBV6-4|few|-|TRBJ1-4
CASSDSKIARNEKLFF
TGTGCCAGCAGTGACTCGAAAATAGCCCGTAATGAAAAACTGTTTTTT
>TRBV10-3|-|TRBD2|TRBJ2-5
CAISASGGDLRETQYF
TGTGCCATCAGCGCTAGCGGGGGGGACCTTCGGGAGACCCAGTACTTC
>TRBV28|few|-|TRBJ1-2
CASSTRGNGYTF
TGTGCCAGCTCTACCAGGGGCAATGGCTACACCTTC
>TRBV4-3|-|TRBD1|TRBJ1-6
CASSQEWDRESPLHF
TGCGCCAGCAGCCAAGAATGGGACAGGGAATCACCCCTCCACTTT